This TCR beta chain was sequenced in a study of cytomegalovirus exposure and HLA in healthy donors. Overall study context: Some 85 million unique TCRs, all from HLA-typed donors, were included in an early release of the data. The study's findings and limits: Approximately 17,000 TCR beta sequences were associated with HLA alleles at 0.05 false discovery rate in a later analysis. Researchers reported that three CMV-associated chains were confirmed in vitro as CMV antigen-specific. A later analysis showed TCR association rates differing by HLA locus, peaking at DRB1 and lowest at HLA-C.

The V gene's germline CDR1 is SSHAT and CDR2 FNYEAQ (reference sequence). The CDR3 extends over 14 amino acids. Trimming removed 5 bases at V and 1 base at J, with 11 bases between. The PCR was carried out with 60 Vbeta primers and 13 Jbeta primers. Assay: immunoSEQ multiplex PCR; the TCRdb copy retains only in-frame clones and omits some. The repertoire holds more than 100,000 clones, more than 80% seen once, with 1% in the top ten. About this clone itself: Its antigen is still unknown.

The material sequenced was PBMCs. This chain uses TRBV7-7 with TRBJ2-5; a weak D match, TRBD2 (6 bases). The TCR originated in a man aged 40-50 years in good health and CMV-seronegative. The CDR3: CASSRIAAQETQYF. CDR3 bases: TGTGCCAGCAGCAGAATAGCGGCCCAAGAGACCCAGTACTTC.